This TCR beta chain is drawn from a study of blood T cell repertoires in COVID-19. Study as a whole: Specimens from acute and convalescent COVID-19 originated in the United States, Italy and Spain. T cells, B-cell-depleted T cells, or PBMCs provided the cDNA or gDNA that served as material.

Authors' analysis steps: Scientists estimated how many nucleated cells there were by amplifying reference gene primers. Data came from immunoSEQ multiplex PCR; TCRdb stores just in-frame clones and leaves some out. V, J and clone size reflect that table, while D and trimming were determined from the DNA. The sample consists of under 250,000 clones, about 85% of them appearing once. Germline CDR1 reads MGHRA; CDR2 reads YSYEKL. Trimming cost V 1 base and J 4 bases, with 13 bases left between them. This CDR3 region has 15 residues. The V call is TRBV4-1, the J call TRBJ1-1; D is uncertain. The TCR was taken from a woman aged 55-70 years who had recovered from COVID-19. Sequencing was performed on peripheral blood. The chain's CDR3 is CASSQVASPGTEAFF. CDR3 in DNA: TGCGCCAGCAGCCAAGTCGCAAGCCCCGGCACTGAAGCTTTCTTT.